Listed here are 19 T cell receptor beta chains from one sample, sequenced in a study of regulatory T cells in long-lasting Graves disease. Time point: newly diagnosed GD, antithyroid drugs for less than 3 months. Following extraction of RNA from PBMCs, that RNA was used to make the TCR library. Both iRepertoire HTBI primers and Arm-PCR of CDR3 regions were used to build the TCR beta libraries. TCRdb called the multiplex PCR reads again in MiXCR, with one record for every CDR3 protein. Seen here are 350,000 to 500,000 distinct CDR3 sequences, around 15% observed once, and the top ten hold approximately 15%. The same sample was also used in a study of T cells in Graves' hyperthyroidism and ophthalmopathy.

This material consisted of peripheral blood mononuclear cells (PBMCs), taken at new diagnosis, from a patient treated with antithyroid drugs. All receptors derive from a woman aged 45-65 years with Graves disease.

In DNA, the CDR3 is TGTGCCAGTAGTATATTCGGCAGCACAGATACGCAGTATTTT. This gives the protein CASSIFGSTDTQYF. The chain recombines TRBV19 with TRBJ2-3, with unresolved D. This CDR3 has 14 residues. Germline V CDR1 and CDR2: LNHDA, SQIVND (reference sequence). Trimming removed 2 bases from V and 0 bases from J, with 6 bases in between.

This clonotype has at least ten counts. This chain joins TRBV30 and TRBJ2-5, with D perhaps given as TRBD1 or TRBD2 (6 bases each). The CDR3 is 19 residues long. Germline V gene lookup returns CDR1 GTSNPN and CDR2 SVGIG (reference sequence). Trimming removed 0 bases at V and 4 bases at J, with 27 bases between. CDR3 coding DNA: TGTGCCTGGAGTGTTGGTCAGAGCTTATGGGGTCGGGGGCGAGAGACCCAGTACTTC. Translated: CAWSVGQSLWGRGRETQYF.

Ten or more counts support this clonotype. The chain has TRBV28 and TRBJ2-6; D is uncertain. The CDR3 extends over 15 amino acids. Germline CDR1 and CDR2: MDHEN and SYDVKM. Trimming stripped 5 bases from V and 0 bases from J, with 8 bases between. The CDR3 DNA follows: TGTGCCAGCAGTCCCTTACCCTCTGGGGCCAACGTCCTGACTTTC. It codes for CASSPLPSGANVLTF.

About this clonotype: Germline is not matched at one junction end, which may reflect a read error. The genes are TRBV7-3 and TRBJ2-1, with unresolved D. The DNA matches TRBJ2-5 better at its end, which makes the J call doubtful. This CDR3 has 17 residues. In germline, CDR1 is SGHTA, CDR2 FQGTGA. The chain's CDR3 is CASSQVLSGSAQETQYF. DNA for the CDR3: TGCGCCAGCAGCCAAGTTTTAAGTGGGTCAGCCCAAGAGACCCAGTACTTC.

This clonotype was seen a few times. The chain uses TRBV5-1 and TRBJ1-1; the D gene is possibly TRBD1 (6 bases). This CDR3 region has 15 residues. Germline lookup yields CDR1 SGHRS and CDR2 YFSETQ. The V gene lost 0 bases and the J gene lost 5 bases, with 14 bases spanning the gap. The CDR3 is CASSLVGGGRTEAFF. The CDR3 region has the DNA TGCGCCAGCAGCTTGGTGGGGGGCGGTCGGACTGAAGCTTTCTTT.

Comment on this clonotype: Possible read error: a much larger clone is one base away. J is TRBJ2-7 and V is TRBV2; D is unclear. The CDR3 consists of 12 residues. Germline V gene sequence: CDR1 SNHLY, CDR2 FYNNEI. CDR3 nucleotides: TGTGCCAGCAGCGCCGAGAGCTACGAGCGGTACTTC. Its protein is CASSAESYERYF. The whole variable domain, remainder taken from reference TRBV2 and TRBJ2-7, is EPEVTQTPSHQVTQMGQEVILRCVPISNHLYFYWYRQILGQKVEFLVSFYNNEISEKSEIFDDQFSVERPDGSNFTLKIRSTKLEDSAMYFCASSAESYERYFGPGTRLTVT.

This clonotype was recorded at least ten times. The chain is built from TRBV6-5 and TRBJ1-2; D remains ambiguous. CDR1 is MNHEY and CDR2 is SVGAGI in the germline V gene. The length of the CDR3 is 14 residues. V lost 0 bases and J 3 bases, leaving 8 bases between the germline ends. CDR3 region: CASSYSEGDYGYTF. CDR3 coding DNA: TGTGCCAGCAGTTACTCGGAGGGTGACTATGGCTACACCTTC.

This clonotype was recorded many times. The genes are TRBV6-1 and TRBJ1-1; possible D gene TRBD1, 5 bases. V was pared by 7 bases and J by 5 bases, with 17 bases between. The CDR3 has 14 amino acids. Germline CDR1 MNHNS, CDR2 SASEGT. The CDR3 loop is CASKVQGVGTEAFF. The CDR3 nucleotides read TGTGCCAGCAAGGTCCAGGGAGTGGGAACTGAAGCTTTCTTT.

This clonotype appeared many times. The chain joins TRBV7-9 to TRBJ2-1, with D perhaps TRBD1 or TRBD2 (9 bases each). Trimming removed 1 base at V and 4 bases at J, with 23 bases between. The germline CDR1 and CDR2 sequences are SEHNR and FQNEAQ (reference sequence). This CDR3 has 19 residues. The CDR3 region has the DNA TGTGCCAGCAGCTTAGGGACAGGGGCCCTTACTAGCGGGTACAATGAGCAGTTCTTC. Translated, it gives CASSLGTGALTSGYNEQFF.

This clonotype was found many times. The rearrangement links TRBV27 to TRBJ2-1; D is unresolved. The length of the CDR3 is 18 residues. Germline V gene data show CDR1 as MNHEY and CDR2 as SMNVEV (reference sequence). With 4 bases removed from V and 3 bases from J, the gap between germline ends came to 22 bases. The CDR3 region is CASSYSTPSSRVYNEQFF. CDR3 coding DNA: TGTGCCAGCAGTTACTCGACCCCCTCTAGTAGGGTCTACAATGAGCAGTTCTTC.

This clonotype was counted ten times or more. The J gene is TRBJ2-5, the V gene TRBV11-2; 11 bases fit TRBD2. The junction had 5 bases not matched to a gene; V was cut back by 5 bases and J by 3 bases. From germline, CDR1 is SGHAT and CDR2 FQNNGV. The CDR3 has 15 residues. The CDR3 sequence: CASSQGLAEKETQYF. CDR3 bases: TGTGCCAGCAGCCAGGGACTAGCGGAAAAAGAGACCCAGTACTTC.

There are many counts of this clonotype. The rearrangement links TRBV27 to TRBJ1-1; D remains ambiguous. Trimming left V 1 base short and J 0 bases short, with 6 bases between. The CDR3 has 14 residues. In germline, CDR1 is MNHEY, CDR2 SMNVEV (reference sequence). The CDR3 coding sequence is TGTGCCAGCAGTTTATACGGTATGAACACTGAAGCTTTCTTT. Amino acid sequence: CASSLYGMNTEAFF.

This clonotype was detected only a few times. A much larger clone differs by one base, so this may be a read error. The chain has TRBV3-1 and TRBJ2-7, with TRBD1 identical over 8 bases. The CDR3 loop spans 15 amino acids. Germline V gene data show CDR1 as LGHDT and CDR2 as YNNKEL (reference sequence). With 6 bases clipped from V and 3 bases from J, the junction kept 10 bases outside the gene matches. CDR3 sequence: CASSHTGQEDYEQYF. The CDR3 DNA reads as TGTGCCAGCAGTCATACGGGACAGGAGGACTACGAGCAGTACTTC.

This clonotype was picked up many times. The rearrangement uses TRBV5-1 and TRBJ1-1, with TRBD1 matching over 11 bases. Germline V gene sequence: CDR1 SGHRS, CDR2 YFSETQ. This CDR3 comprises 15 residues. Trimming cost V 4 bases and J 4 bases; bases outside gene matches: 6. CDR3 protein: CASSTGQGAATEAFF. The CDR3 nucleotides read TGCGCCAGCAGCACCGGACAGGGGGCGGCCACTGAAGCTTTCTTT.

V gene TRBV2 combines with J gene TRBJ1-2, with 9 bases aligning to TRBD1. This CDR3 region has 15 residues. V lost 1 base, J lost 4 bases, and 4 bases stayed unmatched. Germline CDR1 reads SNHLY; CDR2 reads FYNNEI. This chain's CDR3 is CASSEGGTGFYGYTF. The CDR3 bases are TGTGCCAGCAGTGAAGGGGGGACAGGGTTCTATGGCTACACCTTC.

The rearrangement joins TRBV20-1 to TRBJ2-7; the match to TRBD2 covers 14 bases. V trimming: 0 bases; J trimming: 2 bases; junction bases outside the gene matches: 9. In germline, CDR1 is DFQATT, CDR2 SNEGSKA (reference sequence). The CDR3 runs 18 residues. This CDR3 reads CSARDYPWTSGRTYEQYF. CDR3 DNA sequence: TGCAGTGCTAGAGATTACCCCTGGACTAGCGGGAGGACCTACGAGCAGTACTTC.

This clonotype was counted many times. The chain joins TRBV28 to TRBJ2-7; D gene uncertain. The CDR3 has 13 residues. Germline assignment: CDR1 MDHEN and CDR2 SYDVKM. Trimming took 6 bases from V and 2 from J, leaving 11 bases between them. The CDR3 region is CASRGSSTYEQYF. The CDR3 DNA sequence: TGTGCCAGCAGGGGATCTTCGACCTACGAGCAGTACTTC.

This clonotype was recorded at least ten times. The V call is TRBV7-9, the J call TRBJ2-7; 9 bases are a match to TRBD2. Looked up from germline, CDR1 is SEHNR and CDR2 is FQNEAQ (reference sequence). This CDR3 is built from 15 residues. With 1 base clipped from V and 4 bases from J, the junction kept 5 bases outside the gene matches. The CDR3 DNA follows: TGTGCCAGCAGCTTAGGTAGCGGGAGTTTTTACGAGCAGTACTTC. Its protein is CASSLGSGSFYEQYF.

This clonotype turned up a few times. One end of the junction is discordant with germline, which a read error may explain. The chain uses TRBV10-3 and TRBJ2-3, with D uncertain. This CDR3 has 15 residues. The germline V gene encodes CDR1 ENHRY and CDR2 SYGVKD. In DNA, the CDR3 is TGCGCCATCAGTGAGTCGAGCCTACACAAAGATACGCAGTATTTT. Protein sequence: CAISESSLHKDTQYF.